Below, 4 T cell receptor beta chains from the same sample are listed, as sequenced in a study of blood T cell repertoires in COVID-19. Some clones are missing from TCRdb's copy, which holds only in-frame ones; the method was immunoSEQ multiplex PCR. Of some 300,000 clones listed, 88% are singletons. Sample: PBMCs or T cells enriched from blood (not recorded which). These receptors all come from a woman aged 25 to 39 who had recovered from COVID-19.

The CDR3 reads CASSTPKEGTDTQYF. The CDR3 nucleotides are TGTGCCAGTAGTACCCCCAAGGAGGGCACAGATACGCAGTATTTT. The chain couples TRBV19 to TRBJ2-3; D possibly corresponds to TRBD2 (5 bases). V lost 4 bases and J lost 1, with 12 bases in between. This CDR3 has 15 amino acids. Germline V gene lookup returns CDR1 LNHDA and CDR2 SQIVND (reference sequence).

The CDR3 bases are TGTGCCAGCAGTTATACCTACGGACAGCCTGAGCAGTACTTC. It codes for CASSYTYGQPEQYF. The chain is built from TRBV27 and TRBJ2-7; D is possibly TRBD1 (6 bases). Trimming cost V 4 bases and J 7 bases, with 17 bases left between them. CDR1 is MNHEY and CDR2 is SMNVEV in the germline V gene (reference sequence). This CDR3 has 14 amino acids.

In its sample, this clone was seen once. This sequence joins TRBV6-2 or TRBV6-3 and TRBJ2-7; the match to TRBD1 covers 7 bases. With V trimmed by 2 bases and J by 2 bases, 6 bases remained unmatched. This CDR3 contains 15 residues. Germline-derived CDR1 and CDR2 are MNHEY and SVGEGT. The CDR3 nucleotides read TGTGCCAGCAGTTACCTCCTAGGACAGGCCTACGAGCAGTACTTC. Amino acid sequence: CASSYLLGQAYEQYF.

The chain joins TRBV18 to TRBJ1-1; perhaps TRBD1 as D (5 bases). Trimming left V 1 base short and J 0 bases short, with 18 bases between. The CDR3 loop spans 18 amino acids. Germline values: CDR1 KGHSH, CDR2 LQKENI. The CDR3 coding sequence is TGTGCCAGCTCACCACGTAGTATGGAAGGGGTTATGAACACTGAAGCTTTCTTT. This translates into CASSPRSMEGVMNTEAFF.